A selection of T cell receptor beta chains follows, all from one sample in a study of human T cells and chemical hapten exposure. In TCRdb, the RACE reads were re-called with MiXCR into one record per CDR3 protein. The sample includes roughly 200,000 distinct CDR3 sequences, approximately 24% of them seen just once. Here the sequenced sample was whole blood, taken in connection with sensitization to the hapten diphenylcyclopropenone (DPC). These receptors originate from a woman in her 40s with alopecia areata. Some clones in this sample may be carry-over from other donors' samples. CDR3s include the opening cysteine and the closing phenylalanine or tryptophan. A D gene is named only where the DNA matches it firmly. Not all rows give a size; the values are once, few, many and, for expanded clones, a class.

size	V	J	D	DNA	CDR3
-	TRBV24-1	TRBJ2-2	-	TGTGCCACCAGTGATTTCGCAGGGGAGGCCGGGGAGCTGTTTTTT	CATSDFAGEAGELFF
few	TRBV29-1	TRBJ2-7	TRBD1	TGCAGCGCCGAGGTACGGGGACAGGGCTTCACCTACGAGCAGTACTTC	CSAEVRGQGFTYEQYF
-	TRBV10-3	TRBJ2-1	TRBD2	TGTGCCATCAGTGAGGCGGGGACTAGCGGGAGCCGATCTTACAATGAGCAGTTCTTC	CAISEAGTSGSRSYNEQFF
-	TRBV7-8	TRBJ2-2	TRBD1	TGTGCCAGCAGATCGGGACAGCTCACCGGGGAGCTGTTTTTT	CASRSGQLTGELFF
-	TRBV28	TRBJ2-2	TRBD2	TGTGCCAGCAGTCCCAGCGGGAGGGCTAAATCCGGGGAGCTGTTTTTT	CASSPSGRAKSGELFF
few	TRBV4-1	TRBJ2-2	-	TGCGCCAGCAGTGAGGAGGACGGAAACACCGGGGAGCTGTTTTTT	CASSEEDGNTGELFF
few	TRBV7-3	TRBJ2-2	-	TGTGCCAGCAGCCCAACCCCCGGGCAGGTGGCGGAGCTGTTTTTT	CASSPTPGQVAELFF
-	TRBV9	TRBJ1-5	-	TGTGCCAGCAGCGCGGACGGGTCTGCGTATCAGCCCCAGCATTTT	CASSADGSAYQPQHF
-	TRBV29-1	TRBJ1-5	-	TGCAGCGTCCAGGACCCCGATCAGCCCCAGCATTTT	CSVQDPDQPQHF
-	TRBV7-2	TRBJ2-1	-	TGTGCCAGCAGCTTCTCGAAGGGGACCTGGGCATACAATGAGCAGTTCTTC	CASSFSKGTWAYNEQFF
few	TRBV28	TRBJ1-4	-	TGTGCCAGCAGTCTCGGGGGACCTTTAAATGAAAAACTGTTTTTT	CASSLGGPLNEKLFF
-	TRBV2	TRBJ2-7	TRBD1	TGTGCCAGCAGTGCCGGGACAGGGGCATTCTACGAGCAGTACTTC	CASSAGTGAFYEQYF
-	TRBV29-1	TRBJ2-1	TRBD1	TGCAGCGACACGACAGGGGGTAATGAGCAGTTCTTC	CSDTTGGNEQFF
-	TRBV30	TRBJ1-3	-	TGTGCCTGGATGGAAGGGGCAGGATACTCTGGAAACACCATATATTTT	CAWMEGAGYSGNTIYF
-	TRBV7-2	TRBJ2-1	TRBD1	TGTGCCAGCAGCTCCGAGACAGGGAATAGAGTGAGGAATGAGCAGTTCTTC	CASSSETGNRVRNEQFF
many	TRBV29-1	TRBJ1-5	-	TGCAGCGTTGCGGAGAATAGCAATCAGCCCCAGCATTTT	CSVAENSNQPQHF
many	TRBV5-6	TRBJ1-2	-	TGTGCCAGCAGCTTGGGGGGAGTCTATGGCTACACCTTC	CASSLGGVYGYTF
few	TRBV4-1	TRBJ2-1	TRBD2	TGCGCCAGCAGCCGAGGCCCTAGCGGGGGTTACAATGAGCAGTTCTTC	CASSRGPSGGYNEQFF
few	TRBV27	TRBJ2-1	TRBD1	TGTGCCAGCACGGACAGGTTGAGCTCCTACAATGAGCAGTTCTTC	CASTDRLSSYNEQFF
many	TRBV29-1	TRBJ2-5	-	TGCAGCGTTGAACGGGCCCAAAAGACCCAGTACTTC	CSVERAQKTQYF
-	TRBV9	TRBJ1-6	-	TGTGCCAGCAATCACAGGGATTCACCCCTCCACTTT	CASNHRDSPLHF
-	TRBV12-3/TRBV12-4	TRBJ2-7	-	TGTGCCAGCAGTTTAGCGAGCGCGGCCTACGAGCAGTACTTC	CASSLASAAYEQYF
-	TRBV5-6	TRBJ1-1	TRBD1	TGTGCCAGCAGTTTATGGACAGGGAGGCACACTGAAGCTTTCTTT	CASSLWTGRHTEAFF
few	TRBV5-1	TRBJ1-6	-	TGCGCCAGCAGCTTGGCGGCGAGGAATTCACCCCTCCACTTT	CASSLAARNSPLHF
-	TRBV6-1	TRBJ2-1	TRBD2	TGTGCCAGCTACCCGGGACTAGCGGGTTCCAATGAGCAGTTCTTC	CASYPGLAGSNEQFF
-	TRBV3-1	TRBJ2-4	-	TGTGCCAGCAGCCAGGACGTGAACATTCAGTACTTC	CASSQDVNIQYF
-	TRBV20-1	TRBJ2-6	-	TGCAGTGCCAGCGAACGGTCAGCTGGGGCCAACGTCCTGACTTTC	CSASERSAGANVLTF
-	TRBV4-3	TRBJ1-2	-	TGCGCCAGCAGCCAAGATTGGGGGGCTGCTGGCTACACCTTC	CASSQDWGAAGYTF
few	TRBV5-6	TRBJ1-5	-	TGTGCCAGCAGCTTGAGGATTAGCAATAGCAATCAGCCCCAGCATTTT	CASSLRISNSNQPQHF
few	TRBV11-2	TRBJ2-5	TRBD2	TGTGCCAGCAGCTTTCGGACTAGCGGGAGTGTAGAGACCCAGTACTTC	CASSFRTSGSVETQYF
few	TRBV29-1	TRBJ2-7	-	TGCAGCGTGAGCCAGCGGAGCGATTCCGTAGAGCAGTACTTC	CSVSQRSDSVEQYF
many	TRBV27	TRBJ1-1	TRBD1	TGTGCCAGCGTACACAGGGGCGGGACTGAAGCTTTCTTT	CASVHRGGTEAFF
-	TRBV29-1	TRBJ2-3	-	TGCAGCGTCCAAGGGGGTAGCCGGAGTTCAGATACGCAGTATTTT	CSVQGGSRSSDTQYF
many	TRBV20-1	TRBJ2-5	-	TGCAGTGCTAGTGGACGCCGAGGGACCCAGTACTTC	CSASGRRGTQYF
-	TRBV28	TRBJ2-7	TRBD1	TGTGCCAGCGGGCTCCTCGACAGGGAAGGGCGCGAGCAGTACTTC	CASGLLDREGREQYF
many	TRBV20-1	TRBJ2-1	TRBD1	TGCAGTGCTCAGGGGACAGGGGCTTTCAATGAGCAGTTCTTC	CSAQGTGAFNEQFF
few	TRBV6-2/TRBV6-3	TRBJ2-5	-	TGTGCCAGCAGCCCCCACAGGTCAGGGGAGACCCAGTACTTC	CASSPHRSGETQYF
few	TRBV29-1	TRBJ2-7	-	TGCAGCGTTGTAAGGGGGCGGGAGTTGTACTTC	CSVVRGRELYF
-	TRBV20-1	TRBJ2-3	TRBD2	TGCAGTGCTACGGATCTAGCGGGAGGAGGTGGAACAGATACGCAGTATTTT	CSATDLAGGGGTDTQYF